The rows below give T cell receptor beta chains drawn from one sample of a study of cytomegalovirus exposure and HLA in healthy donors. Method: immunoSEQ multiplex PCR; TCRdb's copy keeps in-frame clones and lacks some. Of 75,000 to 90,000 clones in the sample, 85% are singletons; the top ten hold 7.4%. Sequencing was done on a sample of PBMCs. All receptors derive from a man in his forties in good health and CMV-seropositive. Both conserved end residues are part of each CDR3. A D gene is named only where the DNA matches it firmly. Clone size is shown for a subset of rows, as once, few, many or a class of expanded clone.

D gene,J gene,V gene,clone size,CDR3 protein,CDR3 DNA
.,TRBJ2-1,TRBV18,.,CASSPLPAGYNEQFF,TGTGCCAGCTCACCACTCCCGGCAGGGTACAATGAGCAGTTCTTC
.,TRBJ1-1,TRBV5-1,.,CASSSNFGQNTEAFF,TGCGCCAGCAGCTCAAACTTCGGACAGAACACTGAAGCTTTCTTT
.,TRBJ1-5,TRBV6-6,.,CASRGGSGNQPQHF,TGTGCCAGCAGGGGGGGTTCGGGCAATCAGCCCCAGCATTTT
.,TRBJ1-5,TRBV7-6,.,CASSLTQGYQPQHF,TGTGCCAGCAGCTTAACGCAGGGATATCAGCCCCAGCATTTT
.,TRBJ1-2,TRBV19,.,CASSISRTRRNYGYTF,TGTGCCAGTAGTATTTCCCGGACAAGGAGAAACTATGGCTACACCTTC
TRBD1,TRBJ1-2,TRBV7-9,.,CASTRQGNYGYTF,TGTGCCAGCACCAGACAGGGGAACTATGGCTACACCTTC
TRBD2,TRBJ2-5,TRBV19,.,CASSPTSGARETQYF,TGTGCCAGTAGTCCGACTAGCGGGGCTAGGGAGACCCAGTACTTC
.,TRBJ1-1,TRBV2,.,CASSGTHNTEAFF,TGTGCCAGCAGTGGGACTCACAACACTGAAGCTTTCTTT
TRBD2,TRBJ2-1,TRBV5-1,.,CASSFALANNEQFF,TGCGCCAGCAGCTTCGCACTAGCGAACAATGAGCAGTTCTTC
.,TRBJ1-2,TRBV7-2,.,CASSLRGFGYTF,TGTGCCAGCAGCTTACGGGGGTTTGGCTACACCTTC
.,TRBJ2-5,TRBV6-1,.,CASSEAALRETQYF,TGTGCCAGCAGTGAAGCTGCGTTGCGGGAGACCCAGTACTTC
TRBD2,TRBJ2-1,TRBV5-4,.,CASSLGGSNYNEQFF,TGTGCCAGCAGCCTCGGGGGGTCCAACTACAATGAGCAGTTCTTC
TRBD1,TRBJ1-5,TRBV2,.,CASSDLGQGGQPQHF,TGTGCCAGCAGTGATCTCGGACAGGGCGGCCAGCCCCAGCATTTT
TRBD2,TRBJ2-3,TRBV4-1,.,CASSQWATSGGAIDTQYF,TGCGCCAGCAGCCAATGGGCTACCAGCGGGGGGGCGATAGATACGCAGTATTTT
.,TRBJ1-6,TRBV4-2,.,CASSPAAGSRNSPLHF,TGTGCCAGCAGTCCCGCTGCGGGGTCGAGGAATTCACCCCTCCACTTT
.,TRBJ1-2,TRBV5-1,.,CASSLGREGGYTF,TGCGCCAGCAGCTTGGGCAGGGAGGGAGGCTACACCTTC
TRBD1,TRBJ2-3,TRBV29-1,.,CSVITGQSTDTQYF,TGCAGCGTTATTACGGGACAGAGCACAGATACGCAGTATTTT
TRBD2,TRBJ2-7,TRBV7-2,.,CASSLGAGGPFGEQYF,TGTGCCAGCAGCTTAGGCGCGGGAGGGCCCTTTGGTGAGCAGTACTTC
.,TRBJ1-1,TRBV27,.,CASSFQFPNTEAFF,TGTGCCAGCAGTTTTCAGTTCCCGAACACTGAAGCTTTCTTT
.,TRBJ1-2,TRBV29-1,.,CSVEQVGYGYTF,TGCAGCGTTGAACAGGTGGGCTATGGCTACACCTTC
.,TRBJ2-7,TRBV14,once,CASSQGRTFLYEQYF,TGTGCCAGCAGCCAAGGCAGAACCTTTCTCTACGAGCAGTACTTC
.,TRBJ2-5,TRBV6-1,.,CASSRIGGVGETQYF,TGTGCCAGCAGTCGTATTGGCGGGGTGGGGGAGACCCAGTACTTC
.,TRBJ1-1,TRBV5-5,.,CASSLGGLRTEAFF,TGTGCCAGCAGCTTGGGAGGACTTAGAACTGAAGCTTTCTTT
.,TRBJ2-3,TRBV6-5,few,CASNQDGASTDTQYF,TGTGCCAGCAACCAAGATGGGGCTAGCACAGATACGCAGTATTTT
TRBD1,TRBJ2-7,TRBV5-1,.,CASSLSGTGTSYEQYF,TGCGCCAGCAGCTTGTCCGGGACAGGGACCTCCTACGAGCAGTACTTC
.,TRBJ2-5,TRBV11-3,once,CASSLGGEETQYF,TGTGCCAGCAGCTTAGGCGGGGAAGAGACCCAGTACTTC
TRBD1,TRBJ1-6,TRBV7-3,.,CASSLVPGQNSPLHF,TGTGCCAGCAGCTTAGTCCCGGGACAGAATTCACCCCTCCACTTT